The 12 T cell receptor beta chains below all came from one sample that was sequenced in a study of blood T cell repertoires in COVID-19. Only in-frame clones appear in the TCRdb table, and some are missing; sequencing was by immunoSEQ multiplex PCR. Among 120,000 or so clones, over 75% were seen once, and the ten largest hold over 25%. Specimen: peripheral blood. The receptors here all came from a woman of 80 years or more with acute or convalescent COVID-19.

This sequence joins TRBV5-1 and TRBJ2-2; D is ambiguous. V gave up 1 base and J gave up 7 bases, with 11 bases separating them. Germline V lookup: CDR1 SGHRS, CDR2 YFSETQ. The CDR3 totals 14 residues. The CDR3 bases are TGCGCCAGCAGCTTGTCCAGGTCGGTCGGGGAGCTGTTTTTT. It specifies CASSLSRSVGELFF.

This rearrangement joins TRBV11-2 to TRBJ2-7, with 10 bases fitting TRBD2. Trimming cost V 8 bases and J 2 bases; bases outside gene matches: 6. This CDR3 comprises 14 residues. Looked up from germline, CDR1 is SGHAT and CDR2 is FQNNGV. CDR3 sequence (DNA): TGTGCCAGCTCCCTAGCGGGGGTCCCCTACGAGCAGTACTTC. It yields the protein CASSLAGVPYEQYF.

V is TRBV18 and J is TRBJ2-6, with 7 bases aligning to TRBD2. The CDR3 length is 16 residues. Germline CDR1 KGHSH, CDR2 LQKENI. V lost 2 bases, J lost 4 bases, and 5 bases stayed unmatched. The CDR3 reads CASSPMGGDGANVLTF. As DNA, the CDR3 is TGTGCCAGCTCACCAATGGGAGGGGACGGGGCCAACGTCCTGACTTTC. The whole variable domain, filled in from reference TRBV18 and TRBJ2-6, reads NAGVMQNPRHLVRRRGQEARLRCSPMKGHSHVYWYRQLPEEGLKFMVYLQKENIIDESGMPKERFSAEFPKEGPSILRIQQVVRGDSAAYFCASSPMGGDGANVLTFGAGSRLTVL.

The chain couples TRBV10-1 to TRBJ1-1, with 9 bases lining up with TRBD1. The CDR3 contains 16 residues. V trimming: 9 bases; J trimming: 5 bases; junction bases outside the gene matches: 16. Germline V gene lookup returns CDR1 WNHNN and CDR2 SYGVQD (reference sequence). The CDR3 region is CARPLDRGRVTTEAFF. CDR3 sequence (DNA): TGCGCCAGACCGTTAGACAGGGGGAGAGTCACGACTGAAGCTTTCTTT.

This clone came up a few times. The chain carries TRBV5-5 and TRBJ1-1; D is unclear. Germline V lookup: CDR1 SGHKS, CDR2 YYEKEE (reference sequence). Trimming took off 1 base at V and 5 bases at J, with 9 bases between the two ends. There are 13 residues in the CDR3. The CDR3 region has the DNA TGTGCCAGCAGCTTGCGCCTAAATACTGAAGCTTTCTTT. Amino acids: CASSLRLNTEAFF.

V is TRBV11-2 and J is TRBJ1-6, with D hard to call. The V gene's germline CDR1 is SGHAT and CDR2 FQNNGV. V was shortened by 0 bases and J by 0 bases, with 9 bases between the two germline ends. The CDR3 length is 17 residues. As DNA, the CDR3 is TGTGCCAGCAGCTTAGATGGCCGCAACTCCTATAATTCACCCCTCCACTTT. Residues: CASSLDGRNSYNSPLHF.

This clone turned up a few times. The chain has TRBV9 and TRBJ1-1, with a weak D call TRBD1 (6 bases). CDR3 length: 16 residues. The ends were cut back, 4 bases at V and 2 bases at J, with 18 bases in the middle. From germline, CDR1 is SGDLS and CDR2 YYNGEE. The DNA of the CDR3 is TGTGCCAGCAGCCTTACTCCCTCGACAGGAAACACTGAAGCTTTCTTT. Translated: CASSLTPSTGNTEAFF. Variable domain in full (rest from reference TRBV9 and TRBJ1-1): DSGVTQTPKHLITATGQRVTLRCSPRSGDLSVYWYQQSLDQGLQFLIQYYNGEERAKGNILERFSAQQFPDLHSELNLSSLELGDSALYFCASSLTPSTGNTEAFFGQGTRLTVV.

This chain connects TRBV7-2 to TRBJ1-4; TRBD1 matches at 7 bases. With 4 bases clipped from V and 13 bases from J, the junction kept 9 bases outside the gene matches. The CDR3 length is 13 residues. Germline V gene data show CDR1 as SGHTA and CDR2 as FQGNSA. The CDR3 region is CASSYKSEGALFF. For the CDR3, the DNA is TGTGCCAGCAGCTACAAGTCGGAGGGGGCACTGTTTTTT.

The J gene is TRBJ1-1, the V gene TRBV19; possibly TRBD1 for D (5 bases). Germline CDR1 is LNHDA and CDR2 is SQIVND (reference sequence). V was cut by 6 bases and J by 5 bases, with 13 bases left in between. CDR3 size: 13 residues. CDR3 sequence: CASRTGVRTEAFF. In DNA form, the CDR3 reads TGTGCCAGTAGAACGGGGGTACGGACTGAAGCTTTCTTT.

This chain links TRBV21-1 with TRBJ1-2; the table's D gene call, TRBD1, was not cross checked with the DNA. TRBV21-1 is marked as a pseudogene. The CDR3 sequence is 15 residues long. CDR3 bases: TGTGCCAGCAGCTCAGAGGACAGGGGATTCTATGGCTACACCTTC. This encodes CASSSEDRGFYGYTF.

This chain joins TRBV15 and TRBJ1-1, with D possibly TRBD1 on 5 matching bases. The CDR3 runs to 15 residues. V lost 1 base, J lost 1 base, and 10 bases lay in between. The germline CDR1 and CDR2 sequences are LNHNV and YYDKDF (reference sequence). The DNA for the CDR3 is TGTGCCACCAGCAGAGGTCGTACAGGGAACACTGAAGCTTTCTTT. Translation: CATSRGRTGNTEAFF. Using reference TRBV15 and TRBJ1-1 for the parts outside the CDR3, the full variable domain is DAMVIQNPRYQVTQFGKPVTLSCSQTLNHNVMYWYQQKSSQAPKLLFHYYDKDFNNEADTPDNFQSRRPNTSFCFLDIRSPGLGDTAMYLCATSRGRTGNTEAFFGQGTRLTVV.

Concerning this clone itself: The same CDR3 arises from other DNA sequences in this sample as well. The rearrangement links TRBV5-1 to TRBJ2-5, with TRBD1 matching over 7 bases. V gave up 7 bases and J gave up 2 bases; unmatched junction bases: 5. This CDR3 has 13 residues. Germline V gives CDR1 SGHRS, CDR2 YFSETQ. The CDR3 spells CASSLQGQETQYF. CDR3 coding DNA: TGCGCCAGCTCCTTACAGGGGCAAGAGACCCAGTACTTC.